This passage covers 5 T cell receptor beta chains from one sample sequenced in a study of CD8 T cells in ankylosing spondylitis. TCRdb analysed the 5' RACE reads with MiXCR anew, one entry per CDR3 protein. The data show some 120,000 distinct CDR3 sequences, approximately 13% seen once. Material for sequencing was blood, either unsorted or a sorted T cell fraction (not recorded which). The receptors here all came from a female donor with ankylosing spondylitis or in good health (not recorded which).

There are many counts of this clonotype. This chain joins TRBV11-3 and TRBJ2-5; TRBD2 is a possible D gene (6 bases). V lost 0 bases and J lost 6, with 11 bases in between. The CDR3 has 14 amino acids. In germline, CDR1 is SGHNT, CDR2 YENEEA. CDR3 loop: CASSLDGAGKTQYF. CDR3 DNA sequence: TGTGCCAGCAGCTTAGACGGGGCGGGGAAGACCCAGTACTTC.

This clonotype was found a few times. DNA of the CDR3: TGTGCCAGCAGGCCGGGACGGCGGTACCAAGAGACCCAGTACTTC. Protein sequence: CASRPGRRYQETQYF. The chain employs TRBV6-1 and TRBJ2-5; D possibly uses TRBD1 or TRBD2 (5 bases each). The CDR3 consists of 15 residues. Germline lookup yields CDR1 MNHNS and CDR2 SASEGT. Trimming removed 6 bases from V and 0 bases from J, with 14 bases in between.

The genes are TRBV19 and TRBJ2-7; a possible D gene is TRBD2 (5 bases). CDR1 is LNHDA and CDR2 is SQIVND in the germline V gene (reference sequence). The CDR3 loop spans 13 amino acids. The V gene lost 3 bases and the J gene lost 3 bases, with 9 bases spanning the gap. CDR3 coding DNA: TGTGCCAGTAGTATGGGAGAAATCTACGAGCAGTACTTC. It codes for CASSMGEIYEQYF.

The sample holds many counts of this clonotype. This chain connects TRBV5-4 to TRBJ2-3; 7 positions agree with TRBD2. Germline lookup yields CDR1 SGHNT and CDR2 YYREEE (reference sequence). The CDR3 sequence is 16 residues long. V lost 3 bases and J lost 0; bases outside the gene matches: 7. In DNA, the CDR3 is TGTGCCAGCAGCTACCAACTAGCGCCTAGCACAGATACGCAGTATTTT. As protein: CASSYQLAPSTDTQYF.

The sample holds a few counts of this clonotype. The rearrangement joins TRBV24-1 to TRBJ2-1, with a weak D call TRBD2 (6 bases). CDR1 is KGHDR, CDR2 SFDVKD, per germline. The CDR3 is made up of 15 amino acids. V was pared by 2 bases and J by 6 bases, with 13 bases between. The CDR3 DNA sequence: TGTGCCACCAGTGATTCCGCCGGGAGCAGCAATGAGCAGTTCTTC. As protein: CATSDSAGSSNEQFF.